The present entry profiles one TCR beta chain with its context. The antigen remains unidentified. Produced via immunoSEQ multiplex PCR; TCRdb's table is partial and in-frame only. The repertoire consists of some 340,000 clones, with about 86% occurring once and the leading ten covering roughly 1.9%. The CDR3 covers 16 residues. V lost 2 bases and J lost 3; bases outside the gene matches: 11. The germline V gene encodes CDR1 GTSNPN and CDR2 SVGIG (reference sequence). The treatment denotes: around 19 received Ad26.COV2.S at low or high dose, single or two shots; 5 received placebo; per-sample allocation not given. Sampling happened 63 days after the first vaccine or placebo injection. The administered vaccine (an Ad26 vector) expressed Wuhan-strain SARS-CoV-2 spike. This sample was taken from a study of Ad26.COV2.S vaccination and SARS-CoV-2 variants. Study-wide context: Once or twice, 56 days apart, Ad26.COV2.S was delivered intramuscularly.

Regarding the study as a whole: Estimates derived from TCR breadth and depth analyses may have underestimated total T cell responses. Vaccinees reportedly had broad spike-specific CD8+ and CD4+ T cell responses.

This chain connects TRBV30 to TRBJ2-7; 9 nucleotides match TRBD1. The TCR comes from a person between 18 and 65 years old who received the Ad26.COV2.S COVID-19 vaccine or a placebo. This material consisted of peripheral blood, taken in a trial of Ad26.COV2.S vaccine versus placebo. Here the CDR3 DNA reads TGTGCCTGGAGTTTAGGACAGGGGAAAAGAGGCTACGAGCAGTACTTC. It specifies CAWSLGQGKRGYEQYF.